This T cell receptor beta chain was obtained from a study of blood T cell repertoires in COVID-19. On the study more broadly: Sources were T cells, B-cell-depleted T cells, or PBMCs; the material itself was cDNA or gDNA.

Sequencing used immunoSEQ multiplex PCR; TCRdb keeps in-frame clones, though not all of them. The sample includes roughly 360,000 clones, roughly 90% seen only once; the top ten take more than 0.9%. This clone appeared once. The CDR3 contains 15 residues. Germline V gene lookup returns CDR1 LNHNV and CDR2 YYDKDF (reference sequence). V gave up 4 bases and J gave up 5 bases; unmatched junction bases: 6. The sample comprised PBMCs or T cells enriched from blood (not recorded which). This receptor was identified in a woman in her twenties or thirties with acute COVID-19. The chain couples TRBV15 to TRBJ2-2; 8 nucleotides agree with TRBD1. The CDR3 loop reads CATSTRQGYTGELFF. In DNA form, the CDR3 reads TGTGCCACCAGCACCCGACAGGGGTATACCGGGGAGCTGTTTTTT.